This T cell receptor beta chain emerged from a study of blood T cell repertoires in COVID-19. The ends lost 5 bases at V and 8 bases at J; junction bases unmatched: 4. Germline V gene data show CDR1 as SGHAT and CDR2 as FQNNGV. The CDR3 consists of 13 residues. Clones were read by immunoSEQ multiplex PCR, and TCRdb kept only the in-frame ones, dropping some. This table holds around 140,000 clones, about nine tenths found once. This chain connects TRBV11-2 to TRBJ2-3; 10 positions agree with TRBD2. The material sequenced was peripheral blood. This clonotype was obtained from a human donor in a cohort sampled during active COVID-19. CDR3 in DNA: TGTGCCAGCAGCGTTGAGCGGGGGGGTACGCAGTATTTT. This codes for CASSVERGGTQYF.